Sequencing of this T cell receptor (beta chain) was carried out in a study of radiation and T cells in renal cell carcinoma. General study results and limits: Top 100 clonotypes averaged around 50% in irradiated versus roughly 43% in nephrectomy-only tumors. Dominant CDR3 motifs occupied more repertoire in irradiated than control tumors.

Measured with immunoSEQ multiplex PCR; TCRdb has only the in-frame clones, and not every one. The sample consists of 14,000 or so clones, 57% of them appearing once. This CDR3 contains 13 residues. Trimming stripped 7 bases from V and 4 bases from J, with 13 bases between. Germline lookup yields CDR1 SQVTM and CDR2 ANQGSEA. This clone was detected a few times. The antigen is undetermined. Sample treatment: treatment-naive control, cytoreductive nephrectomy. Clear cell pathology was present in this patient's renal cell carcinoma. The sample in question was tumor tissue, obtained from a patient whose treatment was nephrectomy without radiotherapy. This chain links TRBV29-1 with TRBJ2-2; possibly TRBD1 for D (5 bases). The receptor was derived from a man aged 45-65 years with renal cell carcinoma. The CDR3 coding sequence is TGCAGCGGTGGACATCCGGGCACCGGGGAGCTGTTTTTT. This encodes CSGGHPGTGELFF.